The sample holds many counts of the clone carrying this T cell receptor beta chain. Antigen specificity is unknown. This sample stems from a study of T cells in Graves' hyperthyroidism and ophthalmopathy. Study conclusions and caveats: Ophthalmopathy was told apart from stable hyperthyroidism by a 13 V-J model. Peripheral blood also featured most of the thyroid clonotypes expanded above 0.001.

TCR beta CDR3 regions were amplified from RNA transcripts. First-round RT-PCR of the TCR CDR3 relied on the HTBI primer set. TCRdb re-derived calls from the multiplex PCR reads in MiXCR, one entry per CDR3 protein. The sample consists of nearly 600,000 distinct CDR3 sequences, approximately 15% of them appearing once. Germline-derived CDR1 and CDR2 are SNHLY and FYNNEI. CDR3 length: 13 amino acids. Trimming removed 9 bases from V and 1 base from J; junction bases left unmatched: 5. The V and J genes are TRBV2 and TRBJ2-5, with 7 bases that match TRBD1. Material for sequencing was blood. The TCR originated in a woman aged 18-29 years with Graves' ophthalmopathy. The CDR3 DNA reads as TGTGCCAGTAGAACAGGGGTCCAAGAGACCCAGTACTTC. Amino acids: CASRTGVQETQYF.